This T cell receptor (beta chain) was sequenced during a study of blood T cell repertoires in COVID-19 (dated by TCRdb to the early 2020s). About the investigation overall: The collaborator samples originated in the United States, Italy and Spain and spanned the acute and convalescent phases of COVID-19. The material from the prospective study consisted of cDNA or gDNA derived from T cells, B-cell-depleted T cells, or PBMCs. The dataset comprised deeply sampled blood TCRbeta repertoires from subjects exposed to, actively infected with, or recovered from COVID-19. Where available, HLA class I and class II types were taken from metadata supplied by the sample provider and were not determined by assay-based typing. A freely available public database, intended as a resource for researchers studying the immune response to SARS-CoV-2, is where the repertoires were released. The samples were drawn from two sources: the first 160 participants of the ongoing ImmuneRACE study, and 1,200 or so subjects contributed by 6 global collaborators. A de-identified subject ID, COVID-19 status, age in years and sex were almost always included in the sample metadata.

TCRbeta CDR3 regions were amplified from genomic DNA using the immunoSEQ Assay, a bias-controlled multiplex PCR. On the study's bioinformatics: Nucleated cell counts per sample were estimated from amplification of reference gene primers within the assay. Sequence reads were collapsed and filtered to measure the absolute abundance of every unique TCRbeta CDR3 rearrangement. For each sample, productive Simpson clonality was calculated as the square root of Simpson's diversity index across productive rearrangements. TCRdb stores this immuneACCESS table with in-frame sequences only. Part of the clones is absent; in the studies checked, under half of the shortfall reflects unresolved V genes, and no reason is known for the rest. From that table come the V and J calls and clone size; the DNA was used to work out D and trimming. Here the sample has 150,000 or so clones; approximately 80% occur a single time. The ten largest clones capture 9.2% of the sample.

Enrolling through a virtual design, the prospective study's participants ranged in age from roughly 18 to 90 years and lived across some 22 United States geographic areas. In the prospective study, cohorts were assigned on the basis of participant-reported clinical history obtained from a screening survey and a study questionnaire. For ImmuneRACE Cohort 3, a participant was defined as recovered based on two consecutive negative NP/OP PCR tests, clearance by a healthcare professional, or resolution of symptoms. Each participant in the prospective study had whole blood, serum and a nasopharyngeal or oropharyngeal swab collected by mobile phlebotomists. Over a roughly two-month period, participants in the prospective study had the option of providing additional blood draws and questionnaires. Blood samples from the prospective study were shipped frozen or at room temperature prior to DNA extraction.

The paper's findings and limits, for the study overall: How much clinical and demographic metadata was included differed by source and by participant, and the metadata was provided uncurated.

Via the germline V gene, CDR1 is SGHTA and CDR2 FQGTGA. The CDR3 covers 13 residues, taking in both the cysteine and the phenylalanine. Just CDR3 DNA is preserved here, 39 bases in frame from base 1. Trimming removed 5 bases from V and 7 bases from J, leaving 14 bases between the germline ends. Worth noting for this clone: Its antigen is not yet known. Qualities for individual bases were not recorded, and no much larger clone is one base off.

This sequence was found in a man aged 50 to 60 who had recovered from COVID-19. The specimen sequenced was PBMCs or T cells enriched from blood (not recorded which). The sequence links TRBV7-3 to TRBJ1-1; the D gene identity is not certain. The sequenced DNA is TGTGCCAGCAGCCAGCAGGAGGGTGGTGAAGCTTTCTTT. Its translation reads: CASSQQEGGEAFF.